The clone carrying this T cell receptor (beta chain) came up a few times. Its matching antigen is unknown. 5'RACE primed at constant segments yielded TCR alpha and TCR beta cDNA libraries bearing sample barcodes and UMIs. TCRdb redid the calling of the 5' RACE reads with MiXCR, one entry per CDR3 protein. The sample lists roughly 340,000 distinct CDR3 sequences, roughly 15% occurring once. This sample was taken from a study of T-cell memory formation after mild COVID-19. CDR3 length: 15 amino acids. Between the trimmed V and J ends, which lost 1 base and 4 bases, there was a span of 14 bases. The germline V gene encodes CDR1 LGHNA and CDR2 YSLEER. The study's findings and limits: A second wave expanding day 15 to 37 was CD4+-biased; contracting clones were balanced. Some SARS-CoV-2-responding clones were already detected in memory before infection. Researchers report contracting CD4+ clones mostly in CM and EM, with CD8+ clones in EMRA.

The TCR was taken from a man aged 18-30 years who had mild COVID-19 (a few samples of this study predate the infection). Cell type and time point are not known. The sample consisted of PBMCs or a T cell subset sorted from them (not recorded which). The rearrangement joins TRBV4-3 to TRBJ2-7; the D gene is possibly TRBD1 (5 bases). The CDR3 DNA sequence: TGCGCCAGCAGCCAAGGGAGTGACAGACTTTACGAGCAGTACTTC. This codes for CASSQGSDRLYEQYF.